These 6 T cell receptor beta chains share one sample of origin, sequenced in a study of cytomegalovirus exposure and HLA in healthy donors (dated 2017 in TCRdb). Library preparation employed the immunoSEQ multiplex PCR assay. A mixture of 60 forward primers for TCR Vbeta segments and 13 reverse primers for TCR Jbeta segments was used in the multiplex PCR. Sourced from immuneACCESS, this table was stored by TCRdb with only in-frame sequences that have V and J called. A share of the clones is absent; for the studies checked, an unresolved V gene accounts for under half, and the remainder has no known explanation. This sample is represented by about 190,000 clones; around 77% of them were singletons. Of the sample, around 1.6% is held by the ten largest clones. What was sequenced was PBMCs. These receptors came from a woman aged 18-35 years in good health and CMV-seronegative.

V is TRBV7-8 and J is TRBJ2-1; possible D gene TRBD2, 5 bases. The V gene's germline CDR1 is SGHVS and CDR2 FQNEAQ. V lost 10 bases and J 6 bases, leaving 19 bases between the germline ends. The length of the CDR3 is 14 residues. The CDR3 DNA reads TGTGCCACCCAGAGTAGCGACATGGGCAATGAGCAGTTCTTC. Translation: CATQSSDMGNEQFF.

V is TRBV19 and J is TRBJ2-3; 7 bases line up with TRBD2. Germline V gene data show CDR1 as LNHDA and CDR2 as SQIVND (reference sequence). The V and J ends lost 1 base and 6 bases, in that order; junction bases with no gene match: 7. CDR3 length equals 15 residues. In nucleotides, the CDR3 is TGTGCCAGTAGTATAGGGGCTAGGGGAGGGGATACGCAGTATTTT. This codes for CASSIGARGGDTQYF.

This clone was recorded once. The genes are TRBV6-1 and TRBJ1-2; D possibly corresponds to TRBD1 (5 bases). The CDR3 has 11 residues. V lost 10 bases to trimming and J lost 4 bases, with 10 bases between them. In germline, CDR1 is MNHNS, CDR2 SASEGT. This CDR3 is CATFQGYGYTF. For the CDR3, the DNA is TGTGCCACCTTCCAGGGCTATGGCTACACCTTC.

The chain combines TRBV7-9 with TRBJ1-5, with TRBD1 matching 8 bases. Germline V gives CDR1 SEHNR, CDR2 FQNEAQ (reference sequence). Trimming cost V 1 base and J 4 bases; bases outside gene matches: 12. The CDR3 covers 18 residues. The CDR3 DNA is TGTGCCAGCAGCTTAGGGACAGGGCCCGATGGAGTAAATCAGCCCCAGCATTTT. It encodes CASSLGTGPDGVNQPQHF.

The chain combines TRBV7-2 with TRBJ2-7; 7 bases are shared with TRBD2. The CDR3 is made up of 14 amino acids. Germline values: CDR1 SGHTA, CDR2 FQGNSA. The ends lost 3 bases at V and 6 bases at J; junction bases unmatched: 8. CDR3 region: CASSLGPGEGEQYF. The CDR3 bases are TGTGCCAGCAGCTTGGGTCCCGGGGAGGGCGAGCAGTACTTC.

J is TRBJ1-2 and V is TRBV11-1; D is possibly TRBD1 (5 bases). In germline, CDR1 is SGHAT, CDR2 FQDESV (reference sequence). The CDR3 has 15 residues. Trimming shortened V by 3 bases and J by 0 bases, and 11 bases separated the two germline ends. DNA of the CDR3: TGTGCCAGCAGCTTTCTGCCAGGGACTAACTATGGCTACACCTTC. As protein: CASSFLPGTNYGYTF.